The next 9 T cell receptor beta chains were all read from a single sample in a study of OX40 agonist ivuxolimab in advanced cancers. The assay was immunoSEQ multiplex PCR, and TCRdb's table has in-frame clones only and misses some. This sample has about 64,000 clones; approximately 80% occur once, and the top ten carry roughly 1.2%. The source material was CD4+ or CD8+ T cells sorted from blood, sampled in a trial of the OX40 agonist ivuxolimab. These receptors were obtained from an adult with an advanced solid tumor such as melanoma, head and neck, liver or kidney cancer.

The chain links TRBV23-1 to TRBJ2-7; TRBD1 aligns across 8 bases. TRBV23-1 is assigned to the ORF class and has an uncertain function. The trim removed 8 bases at V and 3 bases at J, leaving 18 bases unmatched. The CDR3 covers 17 residues. CDR3 DNA sequence: TGCGCCAGCCGATACGGGACAGGAGAAACGAAGGACTACGAGCAGTACTTC. This encodes CASRYGTGETKDYEQYF.

This clone was seen just once. The chain links TRBV6-5 to TRBJ2-5; 13 positions match TRBD2. The CDR3 runs to 15 residues. Trimming took 4 bases from V and 5 from J; bases not matched to a gene: 4. The V gene's germline CDR1 is MNHEY and CDR2 SVGAGI. This CDR3 is CASSWALAGGETQYF. CDR3 nucleotide sequence: TGTGCCAGCAGTTGGGCACTAGCGGGGGGGGAGACCCAGTACTTC.

The genes are TRBV29-1 and TRBJ2-7; D possibly corresponds to TRBD1 (7 bases). This CDR3 is built from 13 residues. V was clipped by 2 bases and J by 6 bases, with 14 bases between them. Germline CDR1 reads SQVTM; CDR2 reads ANQGSEA. Written as DNA, the CDR3 is TGCAGCGTTGAACCCCCGCAGGGGGGCGAGCAGTACTTC. Translating gives CSVEPPQGGEQYF.

J is TRBJ2-5 and V is TRBV19; tentatively, D is TRBD1 (5 bases). The germline V and J ends were trimmed by 7 bases and 3 bases, with 18 bases remaining between them. Germline CDR1 is LNHDA and CDR2 is SQIVND (reference sequence). The CDR3 extends over 15 amino acids. CDR3 sequence reads: CASIFRVIMEETQYF. In DNA, the CDR3 is TGTGCCAGTATATTCAGGGTAATTATGGAAGAGACCCAGTACTTC.

The rearrangement links TRBV5-4 to TRBJ1-2; D gene uncertain. Per germline, CDR1 SGHNT and CDR2 YYREEE (reference sequence). V was shortened by 0 bases and J by 4 bases, with 16 bases between the two germline ends. This CDR3 has 16 residues. The CDR3 nucleotides are TGTGCCAGCAGCTTGGCCCAAGAGACATTCCTCTATGGCTACACCTTC. Translation: CASSLAQETFLYGYTF.

The chain has TRBV4-2 and TRBJ1-2, with unresolved D. The V gene's germline CDR1 is LGHNA and CDR2 YNFKEQ. The CDR3 contains 15 residues. V was cut by 1 base and J by 0 bases, with 9 bases left in between. CDR3 DNA: TGTGCCAGCAGCCAAGTCAGCAGGACTAACTATGGCTACACCTTC. This translates into CASSQVSRTNYGYTF.

This rearrangement joins TRBV7-3 to TRBJ2-1, with D possibly matching TRBD1 (6 bases). The CDR3 sequence is 15 residues long. Germline values: CDR1 SGHTA, CDR2 FQGTGA. V lost 5 bases to trimming and J lost 2 bases, with 13 bases between them. In DNA, the CDR3 is TGTGCCAGCAGCCTCAGTCAGGGGACCTACAATGAGCAGTTCTTC. Translated, it gives CASSLSQGTYNEQFF.

V and J are TRBV7-8 and TRBJ2-5; perhaps D is TRBD1 or TRBD2 (5 bases each). The CDR3 has 14 amino acids. Germline CDR1 SGHVS, CDR2 FQNEAQ. V was trimmed by 5 bases and J by 5 bases, leaving 15 bases between them. The CDR3 bases are TGTGCCAGCAGCCCTGTGGGGGTTGGGGAGACCCAGTACTTC. Its protein is CASSPVGVGETQYF. Supplemented by reference TRBV7-8 and TRBJ2-5, the full variable domain reads GAGVSQSPRYKVAKRGQDVALRCDPISGHVSLFWYQQALGQGPEFLTYFQNEAQLDKSGLPSDRFFAERPEGSVSTLKIQRTQQEDSAVYLCASSPVGVGETQYFGPGTRLLVL.

This clone has just a few counts. This sequence joins TRBV10-3 and TRBJ1-1, with D possibly being TRBD1 (6 bases). Germline lookup yields CDR1 ENHRY and CDR2 SYGVKD. The V and J ends lost 7 bases and 4 bases respectively, with 19 bases between them. The CDR3 runs to 15 residues. The CDR3 region is CAINSQGSGSTEAFF. In DNA, the CDR3 is TGTGCCATCAATAGTCAGGGGTCGGGCAGCACTGAAGCTTTCTTT.